These 22 T cell receptor beta chains came from one sample sequenced in a study of molecular identifiers for immune sequencing clone quantification (dated by TCRdb to the late 2010s). The library was prepared using PCR. The listed sequencing device is NextSeq 500. The public sequencing data were trimmed at Q25 with fastp and processed into clonotypes with MiXCR by TCRdb, which kept only in-frame beta chains. Every distinct CDR3 protein forms one entry, paired with its most common genes and DNA. The table for this sample lists about 510,000 distinct CDR3 sequences; around 25% of them were counted only once. The ten largest clonotypes hold about 0.75% of the sample. The material sequenced was naive CD8+ T cells from blood, with Jurkat cell RNA spiked in. This specimen's cell subset or site label, per the study, means: FACS-sorted CD8+CD4-CCR7+CD45RA+ naive T cells. The receptor set was obtained from a human donor in good health. Some libraries in this study had Jurkat cell RNA spiked in.

This clonotype was detected ten times or more. This chain uses TRBV20-1 with TRBJ1-5; TRBD1 might be the D (6 bases). The ends were cut back, 3 bases at V and 3 bases at J, with 15 bases in the middle. The CDR3 totals 15 residues. Germline V CDR1 and CDR2: DFQATT, SNEGSKA (reference sequence). The CDR3 reads CSASIQGFNNQPQHF. CDR3 coding DNA: TGCAGTGCTAGCATTCAGGGGTTTAACAATCAGCCCCAGCATTTT.

On this clonotype itself: A much larger clone differs by one base, so this may be a read error. The chain links TRBV20-1 to TRBJ1-1; maybe TRBD1 (5 bases). In germline, CDR1 is DFQATT, CDR2 SNEGSKA (reference sequence). This CDR3 is 13 amino acids long. The CDR3 sequence is CGARAQTDTEAFF. The CDR3 DNA is TGCGGTGCTAGAGCCCAGACAGACACTGAAGCTTTCTTT.

For this clonotype: This CDR3 is missing its conserved last phenylalanine or tryptophan, likely due to a read error. The CDR3 here is CASGLGLAGNEQFL. The CDR3, as DNA: TGTGCTAGTGGTCTGGGACTAGCGGGAAATGAGCAGTTCCTC. The chain links TRBV12-5 to TRBJ2-1; 13 positions agree with TRBD2. Germline V gene lookup returns CDR1 LGHNT and CDR2 FRNRAP. The CDR3 has 14 residues. Unmatched junction bases numbered 2, after V lost 5 bases and J lost 7 bases.

Points on this clonotype: A clone one base away is much larger, so this may be a read error. The chain has TRBV7-9 and TRBJ2-3; D is ambiguous. V dropped 2 bases and J dropped 4 bases, with 4 bases sitting between them. There are 12 residues in the CDR3. The germline V gene encodes CDR1 SEHNR and CDR2 FQNEAQ (reference sequence). CDR3 sequence (DNA): TGTGCCAGCAGCTTAAATCCAGATACGCAGTATTTT. This gives the protein CASSLNPDTQYF.

At least ten counts were recorded for this clonotype. V usage is TRBV7-9 and J usage is TRBJ2-2; 7 bases agree with TRBD1. The CDR3 totals 16 residues. V trimming: 6 bases; J trimming: 0 bases; junction bases outside the gene matches: 7. Per germline, CDR1 SEHNR and CDR2 FQNEAQ (reference sequence). The CDR3 DNA reads TGTGCCAGCAGTTTTTCGGGACAGACGAACACCGGGGAGCTGTTTTTT. Translation gives CASSFSGQTNTGELFF.

This clonotype was counted only a few times. A junction end diverges from the germline sequence, so it may reflect a read error. The rearrangement joins TRBV18 to TRBJ2-3, with 10 bases matching TRBD2. The CDR3 covers 12 residues. Germline values: CDR1 KGHSH, CDR2 LQKENI. The CDR3: CASSLASGSVHF. The CDR3 bases are TGTGCCAGCTCACTCGCTAGCGGGAGTGTACATTTT.

The V and J genes are TRBV27 and TRBJ2-7; a possible D gene is TRBD2 (6 bases). V dropped 3 bases and J dropped 4 bases, with 19 bases sitting between them. The CDR3 runs 16 residues. Germline V lookup: CDR1 MNHEY, CDR2 SMNVEV (reference sequence). CDR3 protein: CASSFSIGGMLYEQYF. For the CDR3, the DNA is TGTGCCAGCAGTTTTTCGATCGGGGGTATGCTGTACGAGCAGTACTTC.

V is TRBV7-9 and J is TRBJ2-3; 8 bases fit TRBD2. V shed 1 base and J 0 bases; nucleotides not matched to a gene: 6. The germline V gene encodes CDR1 SEHNR and CDR2 FQNEAQ (reference sequence). The CDR3 runs to 17 residues. CDR3 loop: CASSLGGAGESTDTQYF. CDR3 bases: TGTGCCAGCAGCTTAGGGGGAGCGGGAGAAAGCACAGATACGCAGTATTTT.

The chain joins TRBV27 to TRBJ2-1; D may be TRBD2 (5 bases). The V gene's germline CDR1 is MNHEY and CDR2 SMNVEV (reference sequence). With 4 bases removed from V and 4 bases from J, the gap between germline ends came to 14 bases. This CDR3 is built from 15 residues. DNA of the CDR3: TGTGCCAGCAGTTCTATGGGTACGGGGTACAATGAGCAGTTCTTC. This sequence encodes CASSSMGTGYNEQFF.

This clonotype was counted many times. The V gene is TRBV29-1, the J gene TRBJ2-2; possible D gene TRBD1, 5 bases. Germline values: CDR1 SQVTM, CDR2 ANQGSEA. This CDR3 region has 12 residues. V lost 4 bases, J lost 5 bases, and 8 bases lay in between. The CDR3 is CSVVQGTGELFF. The CDR3 DNA is TGCAGCGTTGTTCAGGGAACCGGGGAGCTGTTTTTT.

As to this clonotype: One end of the junction varies from germline; a read error may be responsible. The gene calls are TRBV28 and TRBJ1-5; tentative D call: TRBD1 (6 bases). CDR1 is MDHEN and CDR2 is SYDVKM in the germline V gene. This CDR3 contains 16 residues. CDR3 residues: CASSPRGGRGNRPQHF. The CDR3 nucleotides are TGTGCCAGCAGTCCCCGGGGGGGCAGGGGCAATCGGCCCCAGCATTTT. The complete variable domain, with remaining parts taken from reference TRBV28 and TRBJ1-5, reads DVKVTQSSRYLVKRTGEKVFLECVQDMDHENMFWYRQDPGLGLRLIYFSYDVKMKEKGDIPEGYSVSREKKERFSLILESASTNQTSMYLCASSPRGGRGNRPQHFGDGTRLSIL.

This clonotype was counted between two and nine times. The rearrangement uses TRBV28 and TRBJ1-5; D not certain. The germline V gene encodes CDR1 MDHEN and CDR2 SYDVKM. The CDR3 length is 17 residues. V lost 2 bases and J 0 bases, leaving 14 bases between the germline ends. The CDR3 reads CASSLILQKYSNQPQHF. The DNA of the CDR3 is TGTGCCAGCAGTTTAATTCTTCAGAAATATAGCAATCAGCCCCAGCATTTT.

This clonotype was detected ten times or more. The chain couples TRBV4-1 to TRBJ2-4, with 7 bases fitting TRBD1. This CDR3 has 16 amino acids. Looked up from germline, CDR1 is MGHRA and CDR2 is YSYEKL. V shed 5 bases, J shed 0 bases, and the junction held 7 bases outside the gene matches. CDR3 protein: CASSENRGLAKNIQYF. DNA for the CDR3: TGCGCCAGCAGCGAGAACAGGGGTCTAGCCAAAAACATTCAGTACTTC.

This clonotype has a handful of counts. The chain links TRBV21-1 to TRBJ1-5. TRBV21-1 constitutes a pseudogene. The length of the CDR3 is 16 residues. The CDR3 bases are TGTGCCAGCAGCCAATCGACAGTACATAGCAATCAGCCCCAGCATTTT. It specifies CASSQSTVHSNQPQHF.

This clonotype was counted only a few times. For the CDR3, the DNA is TGCAGCGTGGCGGAACGGCAAGAGCAGTACTTC. Its translation is CSVAERQEQYF. The J gene is TRBJ2-7, the V gene TRBV29-1; D uncertain. The CDR3 totals 11 residues. Trimming took off 6 bases at V and 7 bases at J, with 13 bases between the two ends. The germline CDR1 and CDR2 sequences are SQVTM and ANQGSEA.

There are many counts of this clonotype. V usage is TRBV6-1 and J usage is TRBJ1-5, with D possibly matching TRBD1 (5 bases). This CDR3 spans 14 amino acids. V shed 0 bases and J shed 6 bases, with 9 bases lying between them. Germline CDR1 is MNHNS and CDR2 is SASEGT. Here the CDR3 DNA reads TGTGCCAGCAGTGAAGCTTGGGGGTTTCAGCCCCAGCATTTT. It encodes CASSEAWGFQPQHF.

This clonotype appeared a few times. The chain combines TRBV20-1 with TRBJ2-7; TRBD2 might be the D (6 bases). Germline V lookup: CDR1 DFQATT, CDR2 SNEGSKA (reference sequence). This CDR3 contains 14 residues. The V end lost 6 bases, the J end lost 0 bases, and 15 bases lay between the germline ends. The CDR3 nucleotides read TGCAGTGCCGATCTAGCGTCGAGCTCCTACGAGCAGTACTTC. As protein: CSADLASSSYEQYF.

This sequence joins TRBV20-1 and TRBJ2-3, with TRBD2 identical over 7 bases. Germline-derived CDR1 and CDR2 are DFQATT and SNEGSKA (reference sequence). V shed 3 bases, J shed 4 bases, and the junction held 10 bases outside the gene matches. The CDR3 extends over 15 amino acids. The DNA of the CDR3 is TGCAGTGCTAGTTCCGGGGGAGGGCCGCCAGATACGCAGTATTTT. Amino acids: CSASSGGGPPDTQYF.

This clonotype was found many times. This chain joins TRBV20-1 and TRBJ2-4, with D perhaps TRBD1 (6 bases). Germline V CDR1 and CDR2: DFQATT, SNEGSKA (reference sequence). V lost 3 bases and J 7 bases, leaving 13 bases between the germline ends. This CDR3 has 13 amino acids. The CDR3 sequence: CSASTGSVNIQYF. DNA for the CDR3: TGCAGTGCTAGCACAGGGTCTGTCAACATTCAGTACTTC.

Worth noting for this clonotype: One end of the junction fails to match germline, which may point to a read error. The chain is built from TRBV18 and TRBJ2-5; possible D gene TRBD2, 5 bases. The CDR3 length is 15 residues. From germline, CDR1 is KGHSH and CDR2 LQKENI. CDR3 loop: CASSQMTGVVATPSF. The CDR3 region has the DNA TGTGCCAGCTCACAAATGACCGGGGTGGTCGCGACCCCGTCCTTC. Full variable domain (rest looked up from reference TRBV18 and TRBJ2-5): NAGVMQNPRHLVRRRGQEARLRCSPMKGHSHVYWYRQLPEEGLKFMVYLQKENIIDESGMPKERFSAEFPKEGPSILRIQQVVRGDSAAYFCASSQMTGVVATPSFGPGTRLLVL.

The J gene is TRBJ2-5, the V gene TRBV12-5; TRBD1 might be the D (6 bases). CDR1 and CDR2 (germline): LGHNT, FRNRAP. With 6 bases removed from V and 3 bases from J, the gap between germline ends came to 11 bases. The CDR3 loop spans 13 amino acids. CDR3 in DNA: TGTGCTAGTGGGGGGGCAGGGGAAGAGACCCAGTACTTC. Encoded protein: CASGGAGEETQYF.

In its sample, this clonotype was seen many times. This chain links TRBV28 with TRBJ1-5; no definite D call. The CDR3 is 15 residues long. Trimming took 5 bases from V and 4 from J, leaving 15 bases between them. Germline assignment: CDR1 MDHEN and CDR2 SYDVKM. The CDR3 reads CASSESLDVNQPQHF. The CDR3 DNA is TGTGCCAGCAGTGAATCACTGGACGTTAATCAGCCCCAGCATTTT.